This T cell receptor (beta chain) was sequenced during a study of T cells after yellow fever vaccination. This clonotype has only a few counts. Its antigen is as yet unknown. Template switching with 5'RACE generated the TCR cDNA and added a universal primer site and UMIs. MiXCR was run by TCRdb on the 5' RACE reads, yielding one entry per CDR3 protein. The data show approximately 600,000 distinct CDR3 sequences, with approximately 13% seen just once and 15% held by the top ten. The CDR3 has 17 amino acids. The germline V gene has CDR1 SGHDT and CDR2 YYEEEE. Germline trimming cut 1 base from V and 2 bases from J; bases unmatched to any gene: 8. Findings and limits, study-wide: Re-detected after boosting: most primary clones, 96% of CD4 and about 85% of CD8. Overall, a small share of clonotypes was seen in both CD4 and CD8 compartments. The presence of abundant clonotypes contaminating from the bulk population was possible in FACS-sorted repertoires.

The specimen was PBMCs, collected on the day of the yellow fever booster vaccination. V and J are TRBV5-6 and TRBJ2-1; 8 bases fit TRBD1. The sequence was collected from a man aged 25-45 years who received the YFV17D yellow fever vaccine. The CDR3 is CASSLYSGTGAYNEQFF. The DNA for the CDR3 is TGTGCCAGCAGCTTGTATTCCGGGACAGGAGCCTACAATGAGCAGTTCTTC.